This T cell receptor (beta chain) was retrieved from a study of blood T cell repertoires in COVID-19. The wider study: Sites across the United States, Italy and Spain contributed samples from acute and convalescent COVID-19. Nucleic acid was either cDNA or gDNA, and it came from T cells, B-cell-depleted T cells, or PBMCs.

CDR3 length: 19 residues. V shed 0 bases, J shed 0 bases, and the junction held 12 bases outside the gene matches. The germline CDR1 and CDR2 sequences are SGDLS and YYNGEE. As originally analysed: Using reference gene primer amplification, nucleated cell counts were estimated. Generated by immunoSEQ multiplex PCR, the TCRdb table keeps only in-frame clones and is missing some. V, J and clone size are those of that table, while D and trimming were read from the DNA. The table includes around 260,000 clones, roughly 87% detected once. The chain has TRBV9 and TRBJ1-3; 7 bases map to TRBD1. This TCR was recovered from a human donor in a cohort sampled during active COVID-19. Sample: peripheral blood. CDR3 DNA sequence: TGTGCCAGCAGCGTAGGAGGGGGCGGGACACTAATCTCTGGAAACACCATATATTTT. Residues: CASSVGGGGTLISGNTIYF. The variable domain in full, with the rest retrieved from reference TRBV9 and TRBJ1-3, is DSGVTQTPKHLITATGQRVTLRCSPRSGDLSVYWYQQSLDQGLQFLIQYYNGEERAKGNILERFSAQQFPDLHSELNLSSLELGDSALYFCASSVGGGGTLISGNTIYFGEGSWLTVV.